The entry below describes one T cell receptor (beta chain). What it binds is not known. TCRdb re-called the 5' RACE reads through MiXCR, storing one row per CDR3 protein. The sample has hundreds of thousands of distinct CDR3 sequences, around 20% seen once. The sample comes from a study of T-cell memory formation after mild COVID-19. Study-wide points: Of the contracting clones, CD4+ ones lay mainly in CM and EM, and CD8+ ones in EMRA. Cross-reactive memory seemingly joined, as some responding clones were found in pre-infection memory.

The germline gives CDR1 SGHVS, CDR2 FQNEAQ. V dropped 6 bases and J dropped 0 bases, with 12 bases sitting between them. This CDR3 contains 15 residues. The sample comprised PBMCs or a T cell subset sorted from them (not recorded which). The source of this sequence is an adult woman who had mild COVID-19 (a few samples of this study predate the infection). Cell type and time point are not known. The genes are TRBV7-8 and TRBJ2-1, with D unresolved. As DNA, the CDR3 is TGTGCCAGCAGATCAGCCTTTTACTCCTACAATGAGCAGTTCTTC. Protein: CASRSAFYSYNEQFF. The variable domain in full, completed from reference TRBV7-8 and TRBJ2-1, reads GAGVSQSPRYKVAKRGQDVALRCDPISGHVSLFWYQQALGQGPEFLTYFQNEAQLDKSGLPSDRFFAERPEGSVSTLKIQRTQQEDSAVYLCASRSAFYSYNEQFFGPGTRLTVL.